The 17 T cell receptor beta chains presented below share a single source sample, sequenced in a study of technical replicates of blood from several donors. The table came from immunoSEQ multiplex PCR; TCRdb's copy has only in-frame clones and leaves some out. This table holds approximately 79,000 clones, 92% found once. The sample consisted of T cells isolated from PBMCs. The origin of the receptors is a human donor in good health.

The CDR3 DNA follows: TGTGCCAGCAGCTTAGATCTGGGGGGACAGCCCCAGCATTTT. Translating gives CASSLDLGGQPQHF. The rearrangement uses TRBV7-2 and TRBJ1-5; the D gene is possibly TRBD1 (5 bases). V lost 1 base and J 7 bases, leaving 11 bases between the germline ends. Per the germline V gene, CDR1 is SGHTA and CDR2 is FQGNSA. The CDR3 covers 14 residues. The whole variable domain, remainder taken from reference TRBV7-2 and TRBJ1-5, is GAGVSQSPSNKVTEKGKDVELRCDPISGHTALYWYRQSLGQGLEFLIYFQGNSAPDKSGLPSDRFSAERTGGSVSTLTIQRTQQEDSAVYLCASSLDLGGQPQHFGDGTRLSIL.

The CDR3 protein is CASSLDPSGRREQYF. The CDR3 bases are TGTGCCAGCAGCTTAGATCCTAGCGGGAGGCGCGAGCAGTACTTC. This chain joins TRBV7-2 and TRBJ2-7; 11 bases map to TRBD2. V was clipped by 1 base and J by 6 bases; unmatched bases: 5. Germline CDR1 SGHTA, CDR2 FQGNSA. The CDR3 runs 15 residues.

This chain's CDR3 is CASSLRTSGTPTDTQYF. CDR3 DNA sequence: TGTGCCAGCAGCCTCCGGACTAGCGGGACCCCCACAGATACGCAGTATTTT. V gene TRBV9 combines with J gene TRBJ2-3; 12 nucleotides agree with TRBD2. The CDR3 contains 17 residues. CDR1 SGDLS and CDR2 YYNGEE come from the germline V gene. Trimming cost V 4 bases and J 2 bases; bases outside gene matches: 8.

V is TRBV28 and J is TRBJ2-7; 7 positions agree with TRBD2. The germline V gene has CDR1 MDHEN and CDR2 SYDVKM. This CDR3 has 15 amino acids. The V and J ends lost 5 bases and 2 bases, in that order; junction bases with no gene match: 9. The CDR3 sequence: CASSPLGGSTYEQYF. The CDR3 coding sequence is TGTGCCAGCAGTCCCCTAGGCGGGAGTACCTACGAGCAGTACTTC.

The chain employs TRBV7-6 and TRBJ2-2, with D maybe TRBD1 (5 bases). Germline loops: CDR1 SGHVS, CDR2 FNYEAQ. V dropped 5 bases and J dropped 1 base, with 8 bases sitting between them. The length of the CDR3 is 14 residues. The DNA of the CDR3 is TGTGCCAGCAGCCAGCAGGGGAACACCGGGGAGCTGTTTTTT. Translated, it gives CASSQQGNTGELFF.

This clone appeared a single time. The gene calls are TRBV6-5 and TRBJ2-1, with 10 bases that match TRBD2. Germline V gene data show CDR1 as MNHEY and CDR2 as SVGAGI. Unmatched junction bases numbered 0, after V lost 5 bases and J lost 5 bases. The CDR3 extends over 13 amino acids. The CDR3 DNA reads TGTGCCAGCAGTACTAGCGGGAACAATGAGCAGTTCTTC. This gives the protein CASSTSGNNEQFF.

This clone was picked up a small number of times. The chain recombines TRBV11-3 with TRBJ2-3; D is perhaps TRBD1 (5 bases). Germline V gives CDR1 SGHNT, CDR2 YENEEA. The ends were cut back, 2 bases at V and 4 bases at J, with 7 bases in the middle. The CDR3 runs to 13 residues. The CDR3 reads CASSLQGPDTQYF. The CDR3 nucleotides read TGTGCCAGCAGCTTACAGGGCCCAGATACGCAGTATTTT. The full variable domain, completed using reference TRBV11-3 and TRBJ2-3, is EAGVVQSPRYKIIEKKQPVAFWCNPISGHNTLYWYLQNLGQGPELLIRYENEEAVDDSQLPKDRFSAERLKGVDSTLKIQPAELGDSAVYLCASSLQGPDTQYFGPGTRLTVL.

CDR3: CASSFLAGVGNTGELFF. The DNA of the CDR3 is TGCGCCAGCAGCTTTCTAGCGGGAGTGGGTAACACCGGGGAGCTGTTTTTT. The chain combines TRBV5-1 with TRBJ2-2; 10 bases line up with TRBD2. This CDR3 is built from 17 residues. From germline, CDR1 is SGHRS and CDR2 YFSETQ. With 2 bases clipped from V and 2 bases from J, the junction kept 6 bases outside the gene matches. The whole variable domain, filled in from reference TRBV5-1 and TRBJ2-2, reads KAGVTQTPRYLIKTRGQQVTLSCSPISGHRSVSWYQQTPGQGLQFLFEYFSETQRNKGNFPGRFSGRQFSNSRSEMNVSTLELGDSALYLCASSFLAGVGNTGELFFGEGSRLTVL.

CDR3 sequence reads: CASSSLQGGLTDTQYF. DNA for the CDR3: TGTGCCAGCAGCTCCTTACAGGGGGGACTCACAGATACGCAGTATTTT. This rearrangement joins TRBV5-5 to TRBJ2-3; the match to TRBD1 covers 8 bases. The CDR3 runs to 16 residues. Trimming took 3 bases from V and 2 from J; bases not matched to a gene: 8. The V gene's germline CDR1 is SGHKS and CDR2 YYEKEE (reference sequence).

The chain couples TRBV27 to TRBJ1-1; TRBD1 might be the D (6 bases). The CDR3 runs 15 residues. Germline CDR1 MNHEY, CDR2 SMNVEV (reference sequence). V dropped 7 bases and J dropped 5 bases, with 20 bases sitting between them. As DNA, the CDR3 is TGTGCCAGCAACTCGAAGAGGGAGGGGGGTACTGAAGCTTTCTTT. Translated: CASNSKREGGTEAFF.

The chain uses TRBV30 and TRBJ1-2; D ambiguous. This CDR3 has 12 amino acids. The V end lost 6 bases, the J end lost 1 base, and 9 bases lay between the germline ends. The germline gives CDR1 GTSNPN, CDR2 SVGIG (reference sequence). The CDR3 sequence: CACEADNYGYTF. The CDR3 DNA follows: TGTGCCTGTGAGGCGGATAACTATGGCTACACCTTC.

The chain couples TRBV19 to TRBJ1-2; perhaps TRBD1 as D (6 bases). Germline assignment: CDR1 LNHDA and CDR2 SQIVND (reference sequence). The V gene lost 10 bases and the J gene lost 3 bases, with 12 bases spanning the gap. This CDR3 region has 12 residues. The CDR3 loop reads CATLTGYYGYTF. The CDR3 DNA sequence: TGTGCCACCTTGACAGGTTACTATGGCTACACCTTC.

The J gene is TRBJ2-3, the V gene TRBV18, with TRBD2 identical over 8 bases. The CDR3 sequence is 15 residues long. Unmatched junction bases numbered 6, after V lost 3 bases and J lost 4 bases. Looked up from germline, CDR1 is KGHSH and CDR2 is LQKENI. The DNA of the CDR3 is TGTGCCAGCTCACCTGTCCCGGGACTAGCAGATACGCAGTATTTT. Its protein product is CASSPVPGLADTQYF.

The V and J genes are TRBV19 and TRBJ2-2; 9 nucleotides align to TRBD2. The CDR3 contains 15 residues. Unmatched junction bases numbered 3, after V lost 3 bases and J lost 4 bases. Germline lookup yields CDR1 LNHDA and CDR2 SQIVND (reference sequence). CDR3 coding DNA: TGTGCCAGTAGTATGGGACTAGCATTCACCGGGGAGCTGTTTTTT. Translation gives CASSMGLAFTGELFF. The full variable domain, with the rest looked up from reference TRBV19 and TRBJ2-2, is DGGITQSPKYLFRKEGQNVTLSCEQNLNHDAMYWYRQDPGQGLRLIYYSQIVNDFQKGDIAEGYSVSREKKESFPLTVTSAQKNPTAFYLCASSMGLAFTGELFFGEGSRLTVL.

As DNA, the CDR3 is TGTGCCAGCAGGTATTCCGGGACAGGGAACACCGGGGAGCTGTTTTTT. Its translation: CASRYSGTGNTGELFF. V and J are TRBV28 and TRBJ2-2; 8 bases are a match to TRBD1. Germline values: CDR1 MDHEN, CDR2 SYDVKM. V trimming: 6 bases; J trimming: 1 base; junction bases outside the gene matches: 7. The CDR3 spans 16 residues.

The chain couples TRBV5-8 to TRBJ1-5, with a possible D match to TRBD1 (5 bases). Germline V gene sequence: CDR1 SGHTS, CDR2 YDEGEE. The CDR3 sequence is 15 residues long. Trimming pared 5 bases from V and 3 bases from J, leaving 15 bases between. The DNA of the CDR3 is TGTGCCAGCAGTCCAAGCGACAGTTTCAATCAGCCCCAGCATTTT. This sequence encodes CASSPSDSFNQPQHF.

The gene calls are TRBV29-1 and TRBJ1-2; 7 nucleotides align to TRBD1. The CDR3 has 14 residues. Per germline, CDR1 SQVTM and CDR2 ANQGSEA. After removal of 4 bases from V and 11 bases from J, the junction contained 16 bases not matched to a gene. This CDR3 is CSVVLAQTGLGYTF. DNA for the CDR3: TGCAGCGTTGTTTTAGCCCAGACAGGGCTTGGTTACACCTTC.